The sequence of this TCR beta chain was determined in a study of prognosis after radiotherapy for stage I lung cancer. Overall study findings and caveats: As reported, TRBV and TRBJ gene usage differed between patients who had metastases and those who did not. Median unique TCR clones dropped from roughly 10,000 to 7,000 after stereotactic body radiation therapy.

From genomic DNA, TCR beta CDR3 was amplified by two-round multiplex PCR. Every TRBV and TRBJ gene had its own specific primer in first-round PCR. A single record per CDR3 protein comes from TCRdb applying MiXCR to the multiplex PCR reads. The repertoire includes 15,000 to 20,000 distinct CDR3 sequences, 40% to 55% of them detected once, and 30% to 35% sits in the top ten. Germline V gene sequence: CDR1 SGHAT, CDR2 FQNNGV. V lost 8 bases and J 6 bases, leaving 12 bases between the germline ends. The CDR3 loop spans 12 amino acids. Turning to this clonotype: Its antigen is still unknown. It differs at one base from a far larger clone, so likely a read error.

This sequence joins TRBV11-2 and TRBJ2-3; no reliable D call. The starting material was PBMCs, obtained before or after stereotactic body radiation therapy (not recorded which). This TCR derives from a donor aged 50 or older with non-small cell lung cancer. CDR3 bases: TGTGCCAGCCTTTCCCCGTGTGATACGCAGTATTTT. Translation: CASLSPCDTQYF.